This T cell receptor beta chain was captured in a study of blood T cell repertoires in COVID-19. The method was immunoSEQ multiplex PCR; TCRdb's version includes in-frame clones alone and lacks a portion of them. The data hold approximately 490,000 clones, with about nine tenths observed a single time. This CDR3 contains 15 residues. Germline V gene sequence: CDR1 SGHRS, CDR2 YFSETQ. V lost 2 bases to trimming and J lost 5 bases; unmatched junction nucleotides: 5. To note about this clone: The sample holds other DNA sequences that translate to the same CDR3.

The V call is TRBV5-1, the J call TRBJ2-3, with 10 bases that match TRBD2. The specimen was PBMCs or T cells enriched from blood (not recorded which). The sequence derives from a woman aged 18-29 years who had recovered from COVID-19. CDR3 DNA: TGCGCCAGCAGCTTAGGAGCGGGGGGGCAAGATACGCAGTATTTT. This encodes CASSLGAGGQDTQYF.